The 29 T cell receptor beta chains listed next were all sequenced from one sample in a study of T cell repertoires in cytomegalovirus infection (dated by TCRdb to between 2017 and 2020). The meaning of the sample's treatment or condition label: in vitro stimulation with specific CMV peptide epitopes to enrich CMV-specific T cells. Instrument on record: Illumina HiSeq 1500. The public reads were quality trimmed at Q25 with fastp and then assembled into clones with MiXCR by TCRdb, keeping productive beta chains. Identical CDR3 proteins give one entry, which carries the most common genes and DNA. Here the sample has 750,000 to 900,000 distinct CDR3 sequences; approximately 32% occur a single time. In total, the top ten clones hold 10% to 15% of the sample. These receptors have no known antigen. This material consisted of cultured CD8+ T cells from PBMCs, taken from culture after CMV antigen stimulation. Source of these receptors: a human donor in good health (CMV status not recorded). Some clones in this sample may be carry-over from other donors' samples.

In DNA, the CDR3 is TGTGCCAGCAGCCGTGATATCACGAACACTGAAGCTTTCTTT. Its translation is CASSRDITNTEAFF. The chain carries TRBV13 and TRBJ1-1; no clear D. The V end was cut by 5 bases, the J end by 1 base, with 11 bases between. The CDR3 consists of 14 residues. CDR1 and CDR2 from the germline V gene are PRHDT and FYEKMQ (reference sequence). The entire variable domain, with the rest obtained from reference TRBV13 and TRBJ1-1, is as follows: AAGVIQSPRHLIKEKRETATLKCYPIPRHDTVYWYQQGPGQDPQFLISFYEKMQSDKGSIPDRFSAQQFSDYHSELNMSSLELGDSALYFCASSRDITNTEAFFGQGTRLTVV.

The CDR3 loop reads CASTPAGEETQYF. CDR3 nucleotide sequence: TGTGCCAGCACCCCGGCGGGCGAAGAGACCCAGTACTTC. This sequence joins TRBV12-3 or TRBV12-4 and TRBJ2-5; D is perhaps TRBD2 (5 bases). This CDR3 has 13 amino acids. Trimming left V 7 bases short and J 3 bases short, with 12 bases between.

The gene calls are TRBV10-2 and TRBJ2-1; 14 bases map to TRBD2. This CDR3 has 16 residues. CDR1 WSHSY and CDR2 SAAADI come from the germline V gene. The V segment lost 8 bases and the J segment 5 bases; nucleotides outside the gene matches: 8. CDR3: CASGLAGGQFNNEQFF. CDR3 bases: TGCGCCAGCGGACTAGCGGGGGGCCAATTTAACAATGAGCAGTTCTTC.

This chain uses TRBV12-5 with TRBJ1-1, with a weak D call TRBD1 (5 bases). Germline CDR1 reads LGHNT; CDR2 reads FRNRAP. This CDR3 region has 12 residues. V dropped 6 bases and J dropped 1 base, with 6 bases sitting between them. The CDR3 nucleotides are TGTGCTAGTGGACAGGAGAACACTGAAGCTTTCTTT. It yields the protein CASGQENTEAFF.

The rearrangement links TRBV6-1 to TRBJ2-3; 9 bases match TRBD2. After removal of 2 bases from V and 2 bases from J, the junction contained 17 bases not matched to a gene. Germline CDR1 MNHNS, CDR2 SASEGT. This CDR3 is 20 amino acids long. The CDR3 reads CASSEPLRSSGGALTDTQYF. The DNA of the CDR3 is TGTGCCAGCAGTGAACCGCTTCGTAGTAGCGGGGGAGCCCTCACAGATACGCAGTATTTT.

With regard to this clonotype: This CDR3 fails to terminate in the conserved phenylalanine or tryptophan, so it likely reflects a read error. J is TRBJ2-1 and V is TRBV6-2 or TRBV6-3; D is perhaps TRBD2 (6 bases). This CDR3 has 14 amino acids. V was pared by 9 bases and J by 7 bases, with 19 bases between. Germline CDR1 and CDR2: MNHEY and SVGEGT. The CDR3 coding sequence is TGTGCCAGTACCCTATCCGGGACTGTGAATGAGCAGTTCTCC. This encodes CASTLSGTVNEQFS.

The chain links TRBV6-1 to TRBJ1-1; 7 bases line up with TRBD1. CDR1 MNHNS and CDR2 SASEGT come from the germline V gene. V shed 0 bases and J 2 bases; nucleotides not matched to a gene: 12. The CDR3 contains 18 residues. The CDR3 spells CASSEAFAQGGPNTEAFF. DNA for the CDR3: TGTGCCAGCAGTGAAGCATTCGCCCAGGGGGGCCCCAACACTGAAGCTTTCTTT.

The chain uses TRBV6-2 or TRBV6-3 and TRBJ1-3; weak D call: TRBD1 (5 bases). Germline loops: CDR1 MNHEY, CDR2 SVGEGT. This CDR3 contains 15 residues. Trimming left V 2 bases short and J 0 bases short, with 8 bases between. DNA for the CDR3: TGTGCCAGCAGTTACGCGACAGACTCTGGAAACACCATATATTTT. This gives the protein CASSYATDSGNTIYF.

The CDR3 DNA follows: TGTGCCAGCAGTGAGGACCCGGGCACTGAAGCTTTCTTT. Protein: CASSEDPGTEAFF. The rearrangement links TRBV2 to TRBJ1-1; D is unresolved. Germline V lookup: CDR1 SNHLY, CDR2 FYNNEI. This CDR3 contains 13 residues. V lost 3 bases and J lost 4, with 9 bases in between. The variable domain in full, with the rest retrieved from reference TRBV2 and TRBJ1-1, is EPEVTQTPSHQVTQMGQEVILRCVPISNHLYFYWYRQILGQKVEFLVSFYNNEISEKSEIFDDQFSVERPDGSNFTLKIRSTKLEDSAMYFCASSEDPGTEAFFGQGTRLTVV.

There are a few counts of this clonotype. The chain has TRBV4-1 and TRBJ2-5; 7 bases are shared with TRBD1. V lost 2 bases to trimming and J lost 5 bases; unmatched junction nucleotides: 14. CDR1 MGHRA and CDR2 YSYEKL come from the germline V gene. The CDR3 totals 17 residues. CDR3 sequence: CASSQHYRPKGAETQYF. The CDR3 DNA reads as TGCGCCAGCAGCCAACACTATCGACCGAAGGGGGCTGAGACCCAGTACTTC.

The chain employs TRBV7-4 and TRBJ1-1; D gene unclear. V was trimmed by 6 bases and J by 7 bases, leaving 12 bases between them. This CDR3 has 12 residues. CDR1 SGHVT and CDR2 SQSDAQ come from the germline V gene. CDR3: CASRLILSEAFF. CDR3 bases: TGTGCCAGCAGACTCATCTTGAGTGAAGCTTTCTTT.

The V and J genes are TRBV20-1 and TRBJ1-1, with D hard to call. The ends were cut back, 5 bases at V and 7 bases at J, with 14 bases in the middle. Germline V gene sequence: CDR1 DFQATT, CDR2 SNEGSKA (reference sequence). CDR3 length: 12 residues. CDR3 sequence reads: CSAGVERFEAFF. CDR3 coding DNA: TGCAGTGCTGGAGTCGAACGGTTTGAAGCTTTCTTT.

This clonotype appeared once. This sequence joins TRBV7-3 and TRBJ2-1, with 9 bases fitting TRBD1. V lost 5 bases, J lost 4 bases, and 9 bases stayed unmatched. Germline V gives CDR1 SGHTA, CDR2 FQGTGA. The CDR3 is made up of 16 amino acids. CDR3 protein: CASSPTGQGSYNEQFF. DNA of the CDR3: TGTGCCAGCAGCCCCACGGGACAGGGATCATACAATGAGCAGTTCTTC.

This clonotype occurred a few times. CDR3 sequence (DNA): TGTGCCATCAGTGAGACCCGGGACAGGGTCCGATTGTTTTTT. Translation: CAISETRDRVRLFF. This chain joins TRBV10-3 and TRBJ1-4; 9 bases align to TRBD1. The CDR3 runs to 14 residues. Germline CDR1 and CDR2: ENHRY and SYGVKD. V lost 2 bases, J lost 15 bases, and 10 bases stayed unmatched.

This clonotype turned up a few times. The V call is TRBV7-8, the J call TRBJ1-4; 7 positions match TRBD1. CDR1 and CDR2 from the germline V gene are SGHVS and FQNEAQ. With 4 bases clipped from V and 0 bases from J, the junction kept 8 bases outside the gene matches. This CDR3 is 17 amino acids long. The CDR3 nucleotides read TGTGCCAGCAGCTCGGGACAGCTTCCGGCAACTAATGAAAAACTGTTTTTT. Translation: CASSSGQLPATNEKLFF.

This clonotype was seen only a few times. This chain connects TRBV19 to TRBJ2-1, with D possibly matching TRBD1 (5 bases). Trimming removed 6 bases at V and 8 bases at J, with 14 bases between. The CDR3 runs 13 residues. Germline CDR1 and CDR2: LNHDA and SQIVND (reference sequence). The DNA of the CDR3 is TGTGCCAGTAGGGGGCTGGCGTTTGATGAGCAGTTCTTC. Its protein product is CASRGLAFDEQFF.

On this clonotype: One base away lies a much larger clone, so this may be a sequencing read error. The CDR3 sequence: CASSYTPSSIDSYEQYF. CDR3 coding DNA: TGTGCCAGCAGTTACACCCCTTCGAGCATAGACTCCTACGAGCAGTACTTC. The rearrangement joins TRBV6-5 to TRBJ2-7, with unresolved D. This CDR3 comprises 17 residues. Trimming stripped 2 bases from V and 0 bases from J, with 17 bases between. Per germline, CDR1 MNHEY and CDR2 SVGAGI.

The J gene is TRBJ2-7, the V gene TRBV14; D is unresolved. Deletions cut 0 bases from V and 7 bases from J, with 16 bases between. The germline CDR1 and CDR2 sequences are SGHDN and FVKESK. The CDR3 sequence is 15 residues long. CDR3 DNA: TGTGCCAGCAGCCAAGAGTATGGTCTTCTCAAGGAGCAGTACTTC. This encodes CASSQEYGLLKEQYF.

At least ten counts were recorded for this clonotype. This chain connects TRBV6-5 to TRBJ1-1, with D possibly matching TRBD1 (6 bases). The CDR3 totals 14 residues. Looked up from germline, CDR1 is MNHEY and CDR2 is SVGAGI. V was trimmed by 4 bases and J by 5 bases, leaving 14 bases between them. The CDR3 DNA follows: TGTGCCAGCAGTTGGGGGGGGACAACGACTGAAGCTTTCTTT. This gives the protein CASSWGGTTTEAFF.

This clonotype was seen a handful of times. The rearrangement joins TRBV12-3 or TRBV12-4 to TRBJ1-2; D unclear. This CDR3 has 13 residues. Trimming removed 4 bases from V and 4 bases from J, with 10 bases in between. The CDR3 DNA follows: TGTGCCAGCAGTTATACACCTATCTATGGCTACACCTTC. Its translation: CASSYTPIYGYTF.

This sequence joins TRBV19 and TRBJ1-5; no clear D. Trimming left V 5 bases short and J 3 bases short, with 17 bases between. The CDR3 runs to 16 residues. Germline V gene data show CDR1 as LNHDA and CDR2 as SQIVND (reference sequence). CDR3: CASSPLMRGFNQPQHF. The DNA of the CDR3 is TGTGCCAGTAGTCCCCTTATGCGGGGTTTCAATCAGCCCCAGCATTTT.

This chain links TRBV4-1 with TRBJ2-3; no definite D call. V gave up 0 bases and J gave up 0 bases, with 13 bases separating them. There are 17 residues in the CDR3. CDR1 MGHRA and CDR2 YSYEKL come from the germline V gene. CDR3 residues: CASSQDQISLSTDTQYF. Written as DNA, the CDR3 is TGCGCCAGCAGCCAAGATCAAATCAGCCTTAGCACAGATACGCAGTATTTT.

This clonotype was observed a handful of times. The rearrangement joins TRBV10-3 to TRBJ2-3; D call uncertain. Germline V gene lookup returns CDR1 ENHRY and CDR2 SYGVKD. V was clipped by 7 bases and J by 4 bases, with 6 bases between them. The CDR3 contains 11 residues. CDR3 protein: CAIIDPDTQYF. The CDR3, as DNA: TGTGCCATCATTGACCCAGATACGCAGTATTTT.

This clonotype came up a few times. The rearrangement links TRBV28 to TRBJ1-2; 7 bases agree with TRBD1. V dropped 5 bases and J dropped 4; count of bases not matched to a gene: 10. CDR3 size: 15 residues. Germline V gene lookup returns CDR1 MDHEN and CDR2 SYDVKM. The CDR3 loop reads CASSHRGQTFYGYTF. CDR3 bases: TGTGCCAGCAGTCACCGGGGACAGACATTCTATGGCTACACCTTC.

To note about this clonotype: The junction departs from germline at one end; a sequencing error may be responsible. The rearrangement uses TRBV11-2 and TRBJ2-7; D gene uncertain. The CDR3 is 14 residues long. Germline CDR1 SGHAT, CDR2 FQNNGV. CDR3 bases: TGTGCCAGCAGTCAGGAAGGGCGATACTACGAGCTCGACTTC. It translates to CASSQEGRYYELDF.

The V gene is TRBV7-8, the J gene TRBJ1-1; no clear D. The V gene lost 1 base and the J gene lost 4 bases, with 10 bases spanning the gap. The germline CDR1 and CDR2 sequences are SGHVS and FQNEAQ. This CDR3 is built from 14 residues. The chain's CDR3 is CASSLVEDPTEAFF. The DNA of the CDR3 is TGTGCCAGCAGCTTAGTCGAGGACCCCACTGAAGCTTTCTTT.

This clonotype was seen repeatedly, ten times or more. DNA of the CDR3: TGTGCCAGCAGCTTAGTATCTGGGGCAACCTACGAGCAGTACTTC. Its protein product is CASSLVSGATYEQYF. The J gene is TRBJ2-7, the V gene TRBV11-1; TRBD1 might be the D (5 bases). Trimming pared 1 base from V and 2 bases from J, leaving 12 bases between. The CDR3 length is 15 residues. CDR1 and CDR2 from the germline V gene are SGHAT and FQDESV (reference sequence).

The J gene is TRBJ2-1, the V gene TRBV14; 7 nucleotides line up with TRBD1. Germline CDR1 SGHDN, CDR2 FVKESK. The CDR3 is 16 residues long. The ends lost 1 base at V and 5 bases at J; junction bases unmatched: 8. The CDR3 coding sequence is TGTGCCAGCAGCCAAGTACAGGGGATAATCGACAATGAGCAGTTCTTC. Protein product: CASSQVQGIIDNEQFF.

Ten or more counts support this clonotype. The rearrangement joins TRBV7-9 to TRBJ1-4; perhaps TRBD1 as D (5 bases). The CDR3 is 14 amino acids. Per germline, CDR1 SEHNR and CDR2 FQNEAQ (reference sequence). Trimming stripped 3 bases from V and 2 bases from J, with 7 bases between. The CDR3 DNA sequence: TGTGCCAGCAGCTTGGGGGGGACTAATGAAAAACTGTTTTTT. Protein sequence: CASSLGGTNEKLFF.